The 21 T cell receptor beta chains presented below share a single source sample, sequenced in a study of immune evolution from preneoplasia to lung adenocarcinoma. Here immunoSEQ multiplex PCR was the method, and the copy in TCRdb shows in-frame clones only, minus some. The sample contains a few thousand clones, 80% of which appear only once. What was sequenced was FFPE normal lung tissue adjacent to the tumor. The origin of the receptors is a person between 55 and 70 years old with lung adenocarcinoma.

This clone was seen a handful of times. This sequence joins TRBV11-3 and TRBJ2-7, with D tentatively TRBD1 or TRBD2 (5 bases each). V lost 3 bases, J lost 0 bases, and 12 bases lay in between. In germline, CDR1 is SGHNT, CDR2 YENEEA. The CDR3 sequence is 15 residues long. The CDR3 DNA is TGTGCCAGCAGCTTTGGGGGTATCAGCTCCTACGAGCAGTACTTC. This sequence encodes CASSFGGISSYEQYF.

J is TRBJ1-5 and V is TRBV19; a possible D gene is TRBD1 (5 bases). The V gene's germline CDR1 is LNHDA and CDR2 SQIVND (reference sequence). The CDR3 length is 18 residues. Trimming removed 4 bases at V and 5 bases at J, with 24 bases between. DNA for the CDR3: TGTGCCAGTAGTAACCTCCGTGGGGGAGGGGCTCTGGATCAGCCCCAGCATTTT. It codes for CASSNLRGGGALDQPQHF.

This clone was counted only a few times. The genes are TRBV6-4 and TRBJ2-3; 8 positions agree with TRBD2. Germline CDR1 is MRHNA and CDR2 is SNTAGT. This CDR3 region has 14 residues. Trimming at V came to 3 bases and at J to 1 base, leaving 0 bases not matched to a gene. The CDR3 nucleotides are TGTGCCAGCAGTGAGCGGGAGGGCACAGATACGCAGTATTTT. This gives the protein CASSEREGTDTQYF.

This chain joins TRBV19 and TRBJ2-2, with D maybe TRBD1 (5 bases). V was pared by 2 bases and J by 6 bases, with 10 bases between. The V gene's germline CDR1 is LNHDA and CDR2 SQIVND (reference sequence). The CDR3 totals 14 residues. The CDR3 DNA reads TGTGCCAGTAGTATACAGGGTGCGGCCGGGGAGCTGTTTTTT. This translates into CASSIQGAAGELFF.

V usage is TRBV6-5 and J usage is TRBJ1-5, with 7 nucleotides matching TRBD1. Losses at the gene ends were 3 bases for V and 5 bases for J; bases not matched to a gene: 7. The CDR3 is made up of 15 amino acids. The germline V gene has CDR1 MNHEY and CDR2 SVGAGI. The CDR3, as DNA: TGTGCCAGCAGTTATACCTCCGGGACAGATCAGCCCCAGCATTTT. This gives the protein CASSYTSGTDQPQHF.

This sequence joins TRBV29-1 and TRBJ1-1; weak D call: TRBD1 (5 bases). Trimming left V 6 bases short and J 0 bases short, with 11 bases between. Per the germline V gene, CDR1 is SQVTM and CDR2 is ANQGSEA. CDR3 length: 13 amino acids. The CDR3 reads CSVGRGVNTEAFF. In nucleotides, the CDR3 is TGCAGCGTGGGACGGGGGGTGAACACTGAAGCTTTCTTT.

This chain connects TRBV18 to TRBJ1-3; D is ambiguous. CDR3 length: 16 amino acids. Trimming left V 5 bases short and J 4 bases short, with 18 bases between. Germline CDR1 KGHSH, CDR2 LQKENI. In DNA form, the CDR3 reads TGTGCCAGCTCAACTGGATCCCCGGGAACCGGAAACACCATATATTTT. Its translation: CASSTGSPGTGNTIYF. Together with reference TRBV18 and TRBJ1-3, the CDR3 gives the full variable domain: NAGVMQNPRHLVRRRGQEARLRCSPMKGHSHVYWYRQLPEEGLKFMVYLQKENIIDESGMPKERFSAEFPKEGPSILRIQQVVRGDSAAYFCASSTGSPGTGNTIYFGEGSWLTVV.

The V and J genes are TRBV4-3 and TRBJ1-3; D is perhaps TRBD1 (5 bases). Trimming pared 4 bases from V and 0 bases from J, leaving 10 bases between. In germline, CDR1 is LGHNA, CDR2 YSLEER. CDR3 length equals 15 residues. The CDR3 region has the DNA TGCGCCAGCAGCCGGGACCGAGCCTCTGGAAACACCATATATTTT. Protein: CASSRDRASGNTIYF.

The rearrangement joins TRBV7-2 to TRBJ1-4; D remains unclear. This CDR3 region has 13 residues. The V gene's germline CDR1 is SGHTA and CDR2 FQGNSA. V was trimmed by 3 bases and J by 8 bases, leaving 10 bases between them. The CDR3 region has the DNA TGTGCCAGCAGCTTCATGGGAGTGGAAAAACTGTTTTTT. Translated, it gives CASSFMGVEKLFF.

The count of this clone is one. The chain employs TRBV19 and TRBJ1-1; 8 bases match TRBD1. CDR3 length: 15 amino acids. With 4 bases clipped from V and 5 bases from J, the junction kept 9 bases outside the gene matches. Germline CDR1 and CDR2: LNHDA and SQIVND (reference sequence). CDR3 sequence: CASSRSTGGGTEAFF. In DNA, the CDR3 is TGTGCCAGTAGTAGATCCACAGGGGGAGGAACTGAAGCTTTCTTT. The full variable domain, in which reference TRBV19 and TRBJ1-1 provide the parts outside the CDR3, is DGGITQSPKYLFRKEGQNVTLSCEQNLNHDAMYWYRQDPGQGLRLIYYSQIVNDFQKGDIAEGYSVSREKKESFPLTVTSAQKNPTAFYLCASSRSTGGGTEAFFGQGTRLTVV.

This clone was recorded once. This rearrangement joins TRBV18 to TRBJ2-3, with D unresolved. The CDR3 length is 15 residues. Looked up from germline, CDR1 is KGHSH and CDR2 is LQKENI. V was clipped by 2 bases and J by 2 bases, with 11 bases between them. The CDR3 coding sequence is TGTGCCAGCTCACCAGACCAGCGCCTCACAGATACGCAGTATTTT. This translates into CASSPDQRLTDTQYF.

The chain links TRBV18 to TRBJ2-5; maybe TRBD2 (5 bases). V lost 3 bases, J lost 1 base, and 21 bases lay in between. This CDR3 has 18 amino acids. Per germline, CDR1 KGHSH and CDR2 LQKENI. CDR3 region: CASSPSSSRVSGQETQYF. The CDR3 region has the DNA TGTGCCAGCTCACCTTCCTCTTCGCGGGTATCAGGCCAAGAGACCCAGTACTTC.

The gene calls are TRBV5-1 and TRBJ2-5, with D perhaps TRBD2 (5 bases). This CDR3 has 14 amino acids. V lost 4 bases and J 0 bases, leaving 10 bases between the germline ends. The germline V gene encodes CDR1 SGHRS and CDR2 YFSETQ. The CDR3 nucleotides read TGCGCCAGCAGCCCGGAACTAGACCAAGAGACCCAGTACTTC. This codes for CASSPELDQETQYF.

The chain recombines TRBV13 with TRBJ2-2, with D uncertain. Trimming stripped 7 bases from V and 7 bases from J, with 13 bases between. The CDR3 length is 13 residues. Looked up from germline, CDR1 is PRHDT and CDR2 is FYEKMQ (reference sequence). CDR3 sequence: CASMARSGGELFF. The CDR3 coding sequence is TGTGCCAGCATGGCCCGTTCGGGCGGGGAGCTGTTTTTT.

The chain couples TRBV30 to TRBJ2-3, with D perhaps matching TRBD1 (5 bases). This CDR3 has 14 amino acids. Deletions cut 2 bases from V and 4 bases from J, with 13 bases between. CDR1 and CDR2 (germline): GTSNPN, SVGIG (reference sequence). DNA of the CDR3: TGTGCCTGGAGTCCGTCCCTAGGGGCAGATACGCAGTATTTT. Amino acids: CAWSPSLGADTQYF.

The CDR3 DNA reads TGTGCCAGCAGACGAGCGGGGCCCTCCTACAATGAGCAGTTCTTC. Translating it yields CASRRAGPSYNEQFF. The chain couples TRBV6-5 to TRBJ2-1; 7 positions match TRBD2. The V gene end was trimmed by 6 bases and the J gene end by 0 bases; junction bases not matched to a gene: 5. The CDR3 totals 15 residues. Germline CDR1 MNHEY, CDR2 SVGAGI.

The rearrangement joins TRBV19 to TRBJ2-1, with TRBD2 identical over 8 bases. The CDR3 spans 17 residues. Trimming removed 1 base from V and 3 bases from J; junction bases left unmatched: 8. The V gene's germline CDR1 is LNHDA and CDR2 SQIVND (reference sequence). The CDR3 bases are TGTGCCAGTAGTATAGGGACTAGCTTCGGTGGCTACAATGAGCAGTTCTTC. Translating it yields CASSIGTSFGGYNEQFF.

This chain joins TRBV2 and TRBJ1-2, with D unresolved. Germline CDR1 is SNHLY and CDR2 is FYNNEI. CDR3 length: 14 amino acids. V dropped 1 base and J dropped 3 bases, with 9 bases sitting between them. The CDR3 DNA reads TGTGCCAGCAGTGAAGAGCCGGGATACTATGGCTACACCTTC. This translates into CASSEEPGYYGYTF.

The chain has TRBV4-3 and TRBJ2-7; the D is unclear. V was pared by 0 bases and J by 0 bases, with 12 bases between. Germline assignment: CDR1 LGHNA and CDR2 YSLEER. The CDR3 spans 16 residues. This CDR3 is CASSQEGSANSYEQYF. Here the CDR3 DNA reads TGCGCCAGCAGCCAAGAAGGATCTGCAAACTCCTACGAGCAGTACTTC.

The chain is built from TRBV5-1 and TRBJ2-5; 8 bases map to TRBD2. From germline, CDR1 is SGHRS and CDR2 YFSETQ. There are 14 residues in the CDR3. V was clipped by 3 bases and J by 5 bases; unmatched bases: 6. The CDR3 DNA follows: TGCGCCAGCAGCTCGGGACTAGATAGGGAGACCCAGTACTTC. This encodes CASSSGLDRETQYF.

The rearrangement links TRBV11-3 to TRBJ2-1; 7 bases map to TRBD2. CDR1 SGHNT and CDR2 YENEEA come from the germline V gene. V lost 5 bases to trimming and J lost 0 bases; unmatched junction nucleotides: 4. The CDR3 consists of 15 residues. CDR3: CASSQTGGSYNEQFF. The CDR3 DNA reads TGTGCCAGCAGCCAAACGGGGGGCTCCTACAATGAGCAGTTCTTC.